The TCR beta chain described here comes from a study of blood T cell repertoires in COVID-19. The germline V and J ends were trimmed by 1 base and 5 bases, with 5 bases remaining between them. This CDR3 is built from 12 residues. Germline values: CDR1 SGHDN, CDR2 FVKESK. Using immunoSEQ multiplex PCR, the repertoire was profiled, and TCRdb retains in-frame clones only, with some absent. The sample contains some 300,000 clones, more than 70% of which appear only once. The chain has TRBV14 and TRBJ2-5; D not certain. This clonotype was sampled from a woman between 55 and 75 years old in a cohort exposed to, infected with or recovered from COVID-19 (not recorded which). Sequenced: PBMCs or T cells enriched from blood (not recorded which). CDR3 DNA: TGTGCCAGCAGCCAAGTTCAGGAGACCCAGTACTTC. It specifies CASSQVQETQYF.